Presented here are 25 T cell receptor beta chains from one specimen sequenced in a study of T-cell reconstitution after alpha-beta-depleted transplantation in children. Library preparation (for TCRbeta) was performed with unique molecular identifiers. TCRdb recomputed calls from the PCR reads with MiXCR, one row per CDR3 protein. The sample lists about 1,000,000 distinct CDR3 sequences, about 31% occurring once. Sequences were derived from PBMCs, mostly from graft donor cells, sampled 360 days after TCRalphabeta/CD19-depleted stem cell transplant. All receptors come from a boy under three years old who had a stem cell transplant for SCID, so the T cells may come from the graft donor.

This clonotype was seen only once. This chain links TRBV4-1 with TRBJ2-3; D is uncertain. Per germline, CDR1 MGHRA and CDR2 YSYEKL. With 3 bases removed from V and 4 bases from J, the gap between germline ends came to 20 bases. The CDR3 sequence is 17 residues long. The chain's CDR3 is CASSHPRQGNRADTQYF. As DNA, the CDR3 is TGCGCCAGCAGCCACCCCCGGCAAGGAAATCGGGCAGATACGCAGTATTTT.

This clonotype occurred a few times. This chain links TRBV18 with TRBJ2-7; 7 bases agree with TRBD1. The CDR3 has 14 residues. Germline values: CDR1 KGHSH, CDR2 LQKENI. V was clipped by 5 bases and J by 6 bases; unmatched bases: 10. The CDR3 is CASSSTGALGEQYF. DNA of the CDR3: TGTGCCAGCTCATCTACAGGGGCCCTTGGCGAGCAGTACTTC.

The chain's CDR3 is CASSLYSGGANEQFF. CDR3 coding DNA: TGTGCCAGCAGTTTGTACAGCGGGGGGGCCAATGAGCAGTTCTTC. The gene calls are TRBV12-3 or TRBV12-4 and TRBJ2-1; 10 bases map to TRBD2. The CDR3 contains 15 residues. V lost 3 bases, J lost 6 bases, and 5 bases stayed unmatched.

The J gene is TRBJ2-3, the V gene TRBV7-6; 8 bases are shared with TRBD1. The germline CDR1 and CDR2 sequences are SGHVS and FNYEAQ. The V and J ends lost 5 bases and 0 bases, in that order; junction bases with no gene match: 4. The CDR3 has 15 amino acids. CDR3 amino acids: CASSRTGFSTDTQYF. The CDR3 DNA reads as TGTGCCAGCAGCAGGACAGGGTTCAGCACAGATACGCAGTATTTT.

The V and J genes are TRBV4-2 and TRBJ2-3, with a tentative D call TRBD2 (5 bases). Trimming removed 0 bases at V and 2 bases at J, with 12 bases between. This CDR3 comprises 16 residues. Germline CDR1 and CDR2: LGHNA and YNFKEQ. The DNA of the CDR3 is TGTGCCAGCAGCCAAGATGGCACTAGAACCACAGATACGCAGTATTTT. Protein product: CASSQDGTRTTDTQYF.

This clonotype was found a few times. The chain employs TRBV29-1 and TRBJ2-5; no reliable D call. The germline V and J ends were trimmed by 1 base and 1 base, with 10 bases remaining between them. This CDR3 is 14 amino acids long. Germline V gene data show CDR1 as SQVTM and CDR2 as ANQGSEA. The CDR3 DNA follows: TGCAGCGTTGAAGGTTGGGGATTCCAAGAGACCCAGTACTTC. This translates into CSVEGWGFQETQYF. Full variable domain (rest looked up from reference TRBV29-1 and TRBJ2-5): SAVISQKPSRDICQRGTSLTIQCQVDSQVTMMFWYRQQPGQSLTLIATANQGSEATYESGFVIDKFPISRPNLTFSTLTVSNMSPEDSSIYLCSVEGWGFQETQYFGPGTRLLVL.

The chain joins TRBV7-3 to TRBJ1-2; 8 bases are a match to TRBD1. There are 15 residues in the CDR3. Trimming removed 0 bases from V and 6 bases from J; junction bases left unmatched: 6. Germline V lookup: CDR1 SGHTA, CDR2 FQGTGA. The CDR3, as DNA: TGTGCCAGCAGCTTAACGTCGGACAGGGCGGATGGCTACACCTTC. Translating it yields CASSLTSDRADGYTF.

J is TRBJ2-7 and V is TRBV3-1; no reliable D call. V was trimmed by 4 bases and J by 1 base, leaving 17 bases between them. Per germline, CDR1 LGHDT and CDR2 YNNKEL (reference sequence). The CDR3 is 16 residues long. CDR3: CASSPLFWTDSYEQYF. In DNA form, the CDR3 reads TGTGCCAGCAGCCCCCTTTTTTGGACCGATTCCTACGAGCAGTACTTC.

The CDR3 nucleotides are TGCGCCAGCAGCTTGTGGACTCCTAGCACAGATACGCAGTATTTT. This sequence encodes CASSLWTPSTDTQYF. J is TRBJ2-3 and V is TRBV5-1; D is perhaps TRBD2 (5 bases). This CDR3 has 15 amino acids. Deletions cut 1 base from V and 0 bases from J, with 9 bases between. Germline V gives CDR1 SGHRS, CDR2 YFSETQ.

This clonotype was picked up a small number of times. The CDR3 DNA reads as TGTGCCAGCGGCCGACAGGGGCAGGGCTATGGCTACACCTTC. It yields the protein CASGRQGQGYGYTF. J is TRBJ1-2 and V is TRBV12-3 or TRBV12-4; 8 bases map to TRBD1. The V and J ends lost 8 bases and 4 bases, in that order; junction bases with no gene match: 9. The length of the CDR3 is 14 residues.

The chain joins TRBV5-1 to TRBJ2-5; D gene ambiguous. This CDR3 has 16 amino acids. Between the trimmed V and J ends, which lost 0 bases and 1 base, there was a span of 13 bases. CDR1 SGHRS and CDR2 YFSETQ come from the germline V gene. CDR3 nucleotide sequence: TGCGCCAGCAGCTTGGGCGCCTCGAAACTCCAAGAGACCCAGTACTTC. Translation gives CASSLGASKLQETQYF.

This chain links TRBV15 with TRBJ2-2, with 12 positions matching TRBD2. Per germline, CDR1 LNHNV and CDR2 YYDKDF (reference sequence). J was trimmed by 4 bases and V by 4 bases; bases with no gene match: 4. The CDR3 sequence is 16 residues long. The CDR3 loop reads CATSNGLAGSTGELFF. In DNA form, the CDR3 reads TGTGCCACCAGCAACGGACTAGCGGGGAGCACCGGGGAGCTGTTTTTT.

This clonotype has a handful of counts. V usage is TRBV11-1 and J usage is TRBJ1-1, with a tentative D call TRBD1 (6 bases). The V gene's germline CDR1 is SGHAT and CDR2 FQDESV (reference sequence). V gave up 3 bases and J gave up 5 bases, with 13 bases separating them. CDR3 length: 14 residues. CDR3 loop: CASSLDSLGTEAFF. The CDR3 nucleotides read TGTGCCAGCAGCTTGGACAGCCTAGGGACTGAAGCTTTCTTT. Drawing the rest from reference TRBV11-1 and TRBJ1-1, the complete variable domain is EAEVAQSPRYKITEKSQAVAFWCDPISGHATLYWYRQILGQGPELLVQFQDESVVDDSQLPKDRFSAERLKGVDSTLKIQPAELGDSAMYLCASSLDSLGTEAFFGQGTRLTVV.

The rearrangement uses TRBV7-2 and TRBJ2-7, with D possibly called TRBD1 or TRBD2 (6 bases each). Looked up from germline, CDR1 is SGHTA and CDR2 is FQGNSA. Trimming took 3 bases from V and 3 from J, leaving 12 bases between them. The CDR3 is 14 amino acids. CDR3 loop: CASSLARGLYEQYF. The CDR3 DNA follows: TGTGCCAGCAGCTTGGCCCGGGGGCTCTACGAGCAGTACTTC.

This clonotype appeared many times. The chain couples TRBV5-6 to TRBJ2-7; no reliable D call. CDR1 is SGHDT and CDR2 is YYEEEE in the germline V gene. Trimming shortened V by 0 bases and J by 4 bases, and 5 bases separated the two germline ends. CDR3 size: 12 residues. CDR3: CASSLAPYEQYF. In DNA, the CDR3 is TGTGCCAGCAGCTTGGCGCCATACGAGCAGTACTTC.

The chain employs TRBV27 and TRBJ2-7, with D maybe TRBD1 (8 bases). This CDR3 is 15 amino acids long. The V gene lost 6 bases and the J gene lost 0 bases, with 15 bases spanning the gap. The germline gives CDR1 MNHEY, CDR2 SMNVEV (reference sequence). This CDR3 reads CASRLQGGSSYEQYF. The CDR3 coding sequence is TGTGCCAGCAGACTACAGGGGGGGAGCTCCTACGAGCAGTACTTC.

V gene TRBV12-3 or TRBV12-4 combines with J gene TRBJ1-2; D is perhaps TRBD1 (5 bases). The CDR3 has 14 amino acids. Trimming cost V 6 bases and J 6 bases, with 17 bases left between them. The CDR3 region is CASSSGGTDHGYTF. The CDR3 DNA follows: TGTGCCAGCAGCTCTGGCGGGACGGACCATGGCTACACCTTC.

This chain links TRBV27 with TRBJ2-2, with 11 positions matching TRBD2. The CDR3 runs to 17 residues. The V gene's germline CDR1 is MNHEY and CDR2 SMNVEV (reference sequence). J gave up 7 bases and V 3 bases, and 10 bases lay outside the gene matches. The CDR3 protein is CASSFGTSGLLGGELFF. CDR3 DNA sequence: TGTGCCAGCAGTTTTGGGACTAGCGGACTATTGGGCGGGGAGCTGTTTTTT.

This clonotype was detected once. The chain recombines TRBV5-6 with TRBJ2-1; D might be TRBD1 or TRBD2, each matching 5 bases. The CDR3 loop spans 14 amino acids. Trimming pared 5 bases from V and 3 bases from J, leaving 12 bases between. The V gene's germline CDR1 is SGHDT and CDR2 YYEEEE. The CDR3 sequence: CASSRDPGYNEQFF. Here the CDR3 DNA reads TGTGCCAGCAGTCGGGACCCAGGCTACAATGAGCAGTTCTTC. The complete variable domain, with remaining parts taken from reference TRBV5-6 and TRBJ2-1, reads DAGVTQSPTHLIKTRGQQVTLRCSPKSGHDTVSWYQQALGQGPQFIFQYYEEEERQRGNFPDRFSGHQFPNYSSELNVNALLLGDSALYLCASSRDPGYNEQFFGPGTRLTVL.

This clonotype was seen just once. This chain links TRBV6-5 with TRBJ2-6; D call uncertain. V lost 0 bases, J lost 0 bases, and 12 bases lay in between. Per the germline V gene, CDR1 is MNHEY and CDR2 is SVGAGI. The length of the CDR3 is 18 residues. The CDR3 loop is CASSYSRQTISGANVLTF. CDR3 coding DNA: TGTGCCAGCAGTTACTCCCGACAAACAATCTCTGGGGCCAACGTCCTGACTTTC.

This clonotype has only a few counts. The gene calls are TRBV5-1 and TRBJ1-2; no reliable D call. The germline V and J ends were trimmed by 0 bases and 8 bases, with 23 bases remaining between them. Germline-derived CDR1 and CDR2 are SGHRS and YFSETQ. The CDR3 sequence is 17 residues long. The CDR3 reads CASSLEQLSKQEEGYTF. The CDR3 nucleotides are TGCGCCAGCAGCTTGGAACAGTTGTCCAAACAAGAAGAGGGCTACACCTTC.

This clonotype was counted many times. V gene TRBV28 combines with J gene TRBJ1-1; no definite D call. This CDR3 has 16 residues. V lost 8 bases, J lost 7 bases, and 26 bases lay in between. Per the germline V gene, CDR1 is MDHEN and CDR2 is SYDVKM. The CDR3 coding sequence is TGTGCCAGCGGCCTGGCGGAGGACGGCGGAGCGTATGAAGCTTTCTTT. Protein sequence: CASGLAEDGGAYEAFF.

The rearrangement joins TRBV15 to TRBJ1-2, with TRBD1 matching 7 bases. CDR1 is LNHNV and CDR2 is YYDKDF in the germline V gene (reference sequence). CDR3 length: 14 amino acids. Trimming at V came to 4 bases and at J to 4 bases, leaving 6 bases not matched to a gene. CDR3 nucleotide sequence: TGTGCCACCAGCATAGACAGGGAGGGCTATGGCTACACCTTC. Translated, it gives CATSIDREGYGYTF.

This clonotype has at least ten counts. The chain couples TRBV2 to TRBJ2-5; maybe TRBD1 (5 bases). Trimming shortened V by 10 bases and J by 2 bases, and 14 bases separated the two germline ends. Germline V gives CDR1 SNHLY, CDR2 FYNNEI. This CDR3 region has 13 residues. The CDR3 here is CATESQGQETQYF. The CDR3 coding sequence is TGTGCCACCGAAAGCCAGGGACAAGAGACCCAGTACTTC. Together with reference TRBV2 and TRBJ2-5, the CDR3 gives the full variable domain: EPEVTQTPSHQVTQMGQEVILRCVPISNHLYFYWYRQILGQKVEFLVSFYNNEISEKSEIFDDQFSVERPDGSNFTLKIRSTKLEDSAMYFCATESQGQETQYFGPGTRLLVL.

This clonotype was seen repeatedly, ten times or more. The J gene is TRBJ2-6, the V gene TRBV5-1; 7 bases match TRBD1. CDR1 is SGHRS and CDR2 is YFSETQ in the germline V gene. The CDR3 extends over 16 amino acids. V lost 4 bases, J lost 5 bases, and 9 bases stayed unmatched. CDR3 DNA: TGCGCCAGCAGCGCCGGGGACAGCCTTAGGGCCAACGTCCTGACTTTC. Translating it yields CASSAGDSLRANVLTF.